One T cell receptor (beta chain) is described in this entry. Its binding antigen is unknown. Base qualities are not provided; no much larger clone lies one nucleotide away. V is shortened by 4 bases, J by 7 bases, and the region joining them spans 10 bases. The germline V gene encodes CDR1 MDHEN and CDR2 SYDVKM. From the cysteine through the phenylalanine, the CDR3 covers 12 amino acids. Only the CDR3 DNA is retained, 36 bases long and in frame from the first base. The sample originates from a study of blood T cell repertoires in COVID-19 (dated by TCRdb to the early 2020s). The study in broad terms: Samples covering the acute and convalescent phases of COVID-19 were provided by collaborators in the United States, Italy and Spain. The prospective study material was composed of cDNA or gDNA derived from T cells, B-cell-depleted T cells, or PBMCs. Subjects who had been exposed to COVID-19, were actively infected with it, or had recovered from it provided the deeply sampled blood TCRbeta repertoires that made up the dataset. The repertoires were released in a freely available public database intended as a resource for research on the immune response to SARS-CoV-2. The samples were drawn from the first 160 participants of the ongoing ImmuneRACE study and from 950 to 1,500 subjects provided by 6 global collaborators. Sample metadata almost always included a de-identified subject ID, COVID-19 status, age in years and sex. Where available, HLA class I and class II types were obtained from metadata supplied by the sample provider rather than from assay-based typing. What the work shows at the level of the full study, not this receptor alone: The amount of clinical and demographic metadata varied by source and participant and was provided uncurated.

In the prospective study, participants were roughly 18 to 95 years old, resided in about two dozen geographic areas of the United States, and were enrolled through a virtual design. In the prospective study, participants were assigned to cohorts based on the clinical history participants reported in a screening survey and a study questionnaire. ImmuneRACE Cohort 3 recovered participants were defined by two consecutive negative NP/OP PCR tests, healthcare professional clearance, or symptom resolution. In the prospective study, mobile phlebotomists collected whole blood, serum and a nasopharyngeal or oropharyngeal swab from each participant. Additional blood draws and questionnaires over an approximately 2-month period could optionally be provided by prospective study participants. Before DNA extraction, blood samples from the prospective study were shipped at room temperature or frozen. TCRbeta CDR3 regions were amplified from genomic DNA by means of the immunoSEQ Assay, a bias-controlled multiplex PCR. The study's own analysis went as follows. The number of nucleated cells in each sample was estimated from the amplification of reference gene primers within the assay. To quantify the absolute abundance of each unique TCRbeta CDR3 rearrangement, sequence reads were collapsed and filtered. For each sample, productive Simpson clonality was calculated by taking the square root of Simpson's diversity index across productive rearrangements. Held by TCRdb, this immuneACCESS table contains in-frame sequences only and omits some clones. Under half of the omission traces to an unresolved V gene where checked; the cause of the rest is unknown. V and J calls plus clone size are reproduced from that table; the DNA served to infer D and trimming. This sample has hundreds of thousands of clones in its table, and 87% of those were observed once. The leading ten clones occupy more than 0.8% of the sample.

This receptor chain uses TRBV28 and TRBJ1-2; possibly the D gene is TRBD1, per 5 matching bases. The clonotype was recovered from a woman in her thirties who had recovered from COVID-19. Sequencing was performed on PBMCs or T cells enriched from blood (not recorded which). Here the CDR3 is given as CASSSGYGGYTF. The nucleotides read TGTGCCAGCAGTTCAGGGTACGGTGGCTACACCTTC.